The sequence of this T cell receptor (beta chain) was determined in a study of CD8 T cells in ankylosing spondylitis. TCRdb re-called the 5' RACE reads with MiXCR, one entry per CDR3 protein. This sample yields a few hundred thousand distinct CDR3 sequences, of which under 30% are seen a single time; approximately 0.61% belongs to the top ten. The CDR3 covers 14 residues. Germline assignment: CDR1 DFQATT and CDR2 SNEGSKA (reference sequence). Trimming removed 4 bases from V and 10 bases from J; junction bases left unmatched: 8. The clonotype comes from a male donor with ankylosing spondylitis or in good health (not recorded which). This chain connects TRBV20-1 to TRBJ1-6; 9 bases are shared with TRBD1. The sample comprised blood, either unsorted or a sorted T cell fraction (not recorded which). The CDR3 sequence is CSAIPGQGKSPLHF. The CDR3 region has the DNA TGCAGTGCTATCCCGGGACAGGGAAAATCACCCCTCCACTTT.